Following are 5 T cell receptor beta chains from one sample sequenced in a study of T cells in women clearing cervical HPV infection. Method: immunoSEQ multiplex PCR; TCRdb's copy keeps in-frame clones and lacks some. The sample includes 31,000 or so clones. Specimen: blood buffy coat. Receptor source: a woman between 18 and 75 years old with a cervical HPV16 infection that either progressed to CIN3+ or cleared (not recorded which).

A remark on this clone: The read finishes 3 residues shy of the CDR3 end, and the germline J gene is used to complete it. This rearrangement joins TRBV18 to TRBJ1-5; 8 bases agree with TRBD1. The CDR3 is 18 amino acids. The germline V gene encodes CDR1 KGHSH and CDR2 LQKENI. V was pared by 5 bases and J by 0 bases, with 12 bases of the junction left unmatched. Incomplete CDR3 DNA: TGTGCCAGCTCAGACGGGACAGGAGGGAAGAATAGCAATCAGCCC. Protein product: CASSDGTGGKNSNQP. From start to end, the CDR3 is CASSDGTGGKNSNQPQHF.

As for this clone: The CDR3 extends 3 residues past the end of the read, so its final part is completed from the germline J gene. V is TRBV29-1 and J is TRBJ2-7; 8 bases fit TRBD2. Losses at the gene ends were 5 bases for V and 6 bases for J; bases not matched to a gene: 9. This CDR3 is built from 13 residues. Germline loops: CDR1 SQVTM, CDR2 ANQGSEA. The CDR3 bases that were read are TGCAGCGTTTCGGGAAGCGGGAGTGGCGAG. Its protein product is CSVSGSGSGE. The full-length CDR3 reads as CSVSGSGSGEQYF.

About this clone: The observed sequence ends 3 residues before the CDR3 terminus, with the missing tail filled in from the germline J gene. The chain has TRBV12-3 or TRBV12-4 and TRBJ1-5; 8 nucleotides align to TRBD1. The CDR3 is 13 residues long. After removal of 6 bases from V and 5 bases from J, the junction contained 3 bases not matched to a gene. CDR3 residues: CASSQGADQPQHF. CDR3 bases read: TGTGCCAGCAGCCAGGGGGCAGATCAGCCC.

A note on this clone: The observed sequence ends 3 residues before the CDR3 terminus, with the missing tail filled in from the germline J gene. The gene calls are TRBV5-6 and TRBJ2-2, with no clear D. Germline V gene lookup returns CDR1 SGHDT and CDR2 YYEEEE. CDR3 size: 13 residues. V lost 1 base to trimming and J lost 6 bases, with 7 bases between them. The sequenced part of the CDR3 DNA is TGTGCCAGCAGCTTGTCTTTTTCCGGGGAG. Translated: CASSLSFSGE. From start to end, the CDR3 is CASSLSFSGELFF.

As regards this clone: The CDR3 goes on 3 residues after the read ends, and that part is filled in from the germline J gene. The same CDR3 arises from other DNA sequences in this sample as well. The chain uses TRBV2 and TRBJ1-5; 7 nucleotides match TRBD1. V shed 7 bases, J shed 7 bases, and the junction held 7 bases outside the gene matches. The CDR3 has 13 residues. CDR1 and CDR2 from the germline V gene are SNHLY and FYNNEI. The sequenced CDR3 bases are TGTGCCAGCACAGGCCAGGGGGACCAGCCC. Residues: CASTGQGDQP. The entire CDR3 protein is CASTGQGDQPQHF. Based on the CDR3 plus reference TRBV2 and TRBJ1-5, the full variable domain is EPEVTQTPSHQVTQMGQEVILRCVPISNHLYFYWYRQILGQKVEFLVSFYNNEISEKSEIFDDQFSVERPDGSNFTLKIRSTKLEDSAMYFCASTGQGDQPQHFGDGTRLSIL.